These T cell receptor beta chains were read from a single sample in a study of molecular identifiers for immune sequencing clone quantification. TCRdb called the PCR reads again in MiXCR, with one record for every CDR3 protein. The sample lists over 600,000 distinct CDR3 sequences; 15% to 20% were seen once. Sequencing was performed on naive CD8+ T cells from blood, with Jurkat cell RNA spiked in. Receptors originate from a human donor in good health. Some libraries in this study had Jurkat cell RNA spiked in. Each CDR3 is given with its conserved first and last residue. D genes are given only for firm matches. Some rows mark clone size as missing; the rest say once, few, many or name a class of expanded clone.

>TRBJ2-5|TRBV30|-|-
TGTGCCTGGAGTGTACTGTGGGGGCTTGAGACCCAGTACTTC
CAWSVLWGLETQYF
>TRBJ2-3|TRBV9|TRBD2|few
TGTGCCAGCAGCGCCAGGGTCTCCGGGACTAGAAACACAGATACGCAGTATTTT
CASSARVSGTRNTDTQYF
>TRBJ2-7|TRBV9|-|many
TGTGCCAGCAGCGTAGGAGGCGGGACCTACGAGCAGTACTTC
CASSVGGGTYEQYF
>TRBJ2-7|TRBV30|TRBD2|few
TGTGCCCTAGCATCCCCACAGGCCACCCTAGCGGGAGTCAACGAGCAGTACTTC
CALASPQATLAGVNEQYF
>TRBJ1-5|TRBV28|-|many
TGTGCCAGCAGTTCACGATACAGCGTCAATAGCAATCAGCCCCAGCATTTT
CASSSRYSVNSNQPQHF
>TRBJ2-3|TRBV9|-|many
TGTGCCAGCAGCTCAGGGGCTAGCGACACAGATACGCAGTATTTT
CASSSGASDTDTQYF
>TRBJ2-3|TRBV2|TRBD2|few
TGTGCCATCCTAGCGGGAGGGCCCGCCGATACGCAGTATTTT
CAILAGGPADTQYF
>TRBJ2-7|TRBV5-4|-|many
TGTGCCAGCAGCTTGGCCATCGGGGGCTCCTACGAGCAGTACTTC
CASSLAIGGSYEQYF
>TRBJ2-1|TRBV5-1|TRBD2|many
TGCGCCAGCAGCTTGGGGACTAGCGACTACAATGAGCAGTTCTTC
CASSLGTSDYNEQFF
>TRBJ1-2|TRBV19|TRBD1|-
TGTGCCAGTAGTCCGTGGACAGGGGGCGCTTCCAACTATGGCTACACCTTC
CASSPWTGGASNYGYTF
>TRBJ1-2|TRBV28|-|-
TGTGCCAGCAGTCCAACGTCCGGGGGCTACACCTTC
CASSPTSGGYTF
>TRBJ2-7|TRBV3-2|-|-
TGTGCCAGCAGCCAGCCCGGGGTCTCCTACGAGCAGTACTTC
CASSQPGVSYEQYF
>TRBJ1-2|TRBV7-9|-|many
TGTGCCAGCAGCTTAGTAGGGAGCGGGGGCTATGGCTACACCTTC
CASSLVGSGGYGYTF
>TRBJ2-7|TRBV30|-|-
TGTGCCTGGGCCAGAACACTCTACGAGCAGTACTTC
CAWARTLYEQYF
>TRBJ2-7|TRBV28|TRBD2|many
TGTGCCAGCAGTCCAATAGCGGGAGGGCCGCTATCCTACGAGCAGTACTTC
CASSPIAGGPLSYEQYF
>TRBJ1-2|TRBV5-3|-|-
TGTGCCAGCAGCTTGGTCTCCGGGGACTATGGCTACACCTTC
CASSLVSGDYGYTF
>TRBJ1-6|TRBV12-3/TRBV12-4|-|few
TGTGCCAGCAGTTTATTGGGGGGGGGCACCCTCAATAATTCACCCCTCCACTTT
CASSLLGGGTLNNSPLHF
>TRBJ2-7|TRBV6-5|-|many
TGTGCCAGCAGTTACACTCCTGGGACGCCGAACCACGAGCAGTACTTC
CASSYTPGTPNHEQYF
>TRBJ2-7|TRBV5-5|-|many
TGTGCCAGCAGCTCCCGGGTGGGCCGCTCCTACGAGCAGTACTTC
CASSSRVGRSYEQYF
>TRBJ2-2|TRBV9|TRBD1|many
TGTGCCAGCAGCTGGGACAGACAGAACACCGGGGAGCTGTTTTTT
CASSWDRQNTGELFF
>TRBJ2-3|TRBV9|-|few
TGTGCCAGCAGCGTTGGGGGGGCCCCAGATACGCGGTATTTT
CASSVGGAPDTRYF
>TRBJ2-7|TRBV10-2|-|-
TGCGCCAGTCAGGGGTACCACGAGCAGTACTTC
CASQGYHEQYF
>TRBJ2-1|TRBV12-3/TRBV12-4|-|-
TGTGCCAGCGGGAGGTTACCTGAGCAGTTCTTC
CASGRLPEQFF
>TRBJ2-5|TRBV28|-|once
TGTGCCGGTAGTTTATTGGCTGTCCCGGAGACCCAGTACTTC
CAGSLLAVPETQYF
>TRBJ2-2|TRBV20-1|TRBD2|few
TGCAGTGCCCGGACTAGTTACACCGGGGAGCTGTTTTTT
CSARTSYTGELFF
>TRBJ2-5|TRBV27|TRBD1|many
TGTGCCAGTTCCGGGACAGAGAAAAAAGAGACCCAGTACTTC
CASSGTEKKETQYF
>TRBJ2-1|TRBV14|-|-
TGTGCCAGCAGCCAAGAGGAGGGGTACTACAATGAGCAGTTCTTC
CASSQEEGYYNEQFF
>TRBJ1-3|TRBV6-5|-|many
TGTGCCAGCAGAAGTGAAAGCTCTGGAAACACCATATATTTT
CASRSESSGNTIYF
>TRBJ2-7|TRBV27|-|-
TGTGCCAGCAGTCCATCGGGAGAGCTGTACTTC
CASSPSGELYF
>TRBJ1-2|TRBV12-3/TRBV12-4|-|many
TGTGCCAGCATCACGACAACCGCTAACTATGGCTACACCTTC
CASITTTANYGYTF
>TRBJ1-1|TRBV4-3|-|many
TGCGCCAGCAGCCAACAAGGGCTACCAAGTGAAGCTTTCTTT
CASSQQGLPSEAFF
>TRBJ2-3|TRBV4-3|-|many
TGCGCCAGCAGCCAAGAGGTCGGGAGTGGGGATACGCAGTATTTT
CASSQEVGSGDTQYF
>TRBJ2-7|TRBV19|-|few
TGTGCCAGTAGTCACGGTTCCGGGACAAGAGCCTACGAGCAGTACTTC
CASSHGSGTRAYEQYF
>TRBJ2-7|TRBV11-2|-|many
TGTGCCAGCAGCCTCCTCGGGGGTTCAGGCTACGAGCAGTACTTC
CASSLLGGSGYEQYF
>TRBJ2-7|TRBV20-1|-|many
TGCAGTGCTAGAGATGGGGGCAGCGGCTCCTACGAGCAGTACTTC
CSARDGGSGSYEQYF